This entry describes one T cell receptor beta chain. What it binds is not known. This specimen belongs to a study of beta chain features in type 1 diabetes. Study at large: Examination covered roughly 100,000,000 sorted cells spanning all samples.

The study, taken as a whole, reports: Type 1 diabetes patients had fewer VDJ junction insertions and more deletions. Whether TCRB rearrangement is influenced by HLA type was left unresolved in this analysis. Patients and controls would be equally affected if PCR favored shorter templates.

Expressed TCRB transcripts were sequenced after all isolated RNA was converted to cDNA. TCRdb's table, derived via immunoSEQ multiplex PCR, lists solely in-frame clones and lacks some. There are 150,000 to 160,000 clones in the sample; around 10% occur only once, and around 2% lies in the top ten. CDR1 is LNHDA, CDR2 SQIVND, per germline (reference sequence). The V and J ends lost 4 bases and 0 bases respectively, with 6 bases between them. The CDR3 runs to 14 residues. The sequenced sample was central memory CD4+ T cells from blood. The chain carries TRBV19 and TRBJ2-2; D is unclear. The TCR originated in a man between 18 and 35 years old in good health. CDR3 coding DNA: TGTGCCAGTAGTACTCACACGAACACCGGGGAGCTGTTTTTT. Amino acids: CASSTHTNTGELFF.